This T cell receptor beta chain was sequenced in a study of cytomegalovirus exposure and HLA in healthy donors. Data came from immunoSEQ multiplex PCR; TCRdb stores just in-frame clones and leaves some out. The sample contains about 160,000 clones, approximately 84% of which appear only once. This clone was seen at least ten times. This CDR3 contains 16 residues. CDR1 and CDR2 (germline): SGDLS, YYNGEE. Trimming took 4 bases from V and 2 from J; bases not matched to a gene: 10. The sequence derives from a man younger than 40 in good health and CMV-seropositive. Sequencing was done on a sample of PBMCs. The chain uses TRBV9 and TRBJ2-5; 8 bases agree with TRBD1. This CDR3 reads CASSSGQGRQQETQYF. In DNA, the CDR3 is TGTGCCAGCAGCAGCGGACAGGGTAGACAACAAGAGACCCAGTACTTC.